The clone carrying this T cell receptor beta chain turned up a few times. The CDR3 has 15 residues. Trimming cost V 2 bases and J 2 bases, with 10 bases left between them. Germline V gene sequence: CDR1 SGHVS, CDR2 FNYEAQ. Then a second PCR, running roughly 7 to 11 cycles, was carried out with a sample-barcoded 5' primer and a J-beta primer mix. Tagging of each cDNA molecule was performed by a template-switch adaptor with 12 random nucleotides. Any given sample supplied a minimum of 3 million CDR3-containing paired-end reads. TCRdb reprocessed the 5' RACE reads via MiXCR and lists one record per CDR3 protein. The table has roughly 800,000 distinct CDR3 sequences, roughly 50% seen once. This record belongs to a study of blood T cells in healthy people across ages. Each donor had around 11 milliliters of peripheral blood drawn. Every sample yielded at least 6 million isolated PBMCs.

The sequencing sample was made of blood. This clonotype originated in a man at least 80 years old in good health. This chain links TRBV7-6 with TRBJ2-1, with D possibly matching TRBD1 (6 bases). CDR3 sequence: CASSLLDRAYNEQFF. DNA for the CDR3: TGTGCCAGCAGCTTATTGGACAGAGCCTACAATGAGCAGTTCTTC. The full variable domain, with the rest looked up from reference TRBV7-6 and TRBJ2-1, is GAGVSQSPRYKVTKRGQDVALRCDPISGHVSLYWYRQALGQGPEFLTYFNYEAQQDKSGLPNDRFSAERPEGSISTLTIQRTEQRDSAMYRCASSLLDRAYNEQFFGPGTRLTVL.